This record looks at one T cell receptor (beta chain) sequence and its context. The antigen remains undetermined. Germline-derived CDR1 and CDR2 are SNHLY and FYNNEI. Trimming shortened V by 5 bases and J by 5 bases, and 18 bases separated the two germline ends. The CDR3 runs 15 residues. PCR was performed using 60 Vbeta and 13 Jbeta primers. The table came from immunoSEQ multiplex PCR; TCRdb's copy has only in-frame clones and leaves some out. The table includes approximately 190,000 clones, 87% detected once. The entry originates in a study of cytomegalovirus exposure and HLA in healthy donors. Findings and caveats of the study: The likely origin of a cluster of highly shared sequence variants was a sequencing artifact. A few CMV-associated chains were confirmed in vitro to be specific for CMV antigens.

The TCR was taken from a boy aged 2 to 10 in good health and CMV-seronegative. Source material: PBMCs. V usage is TRBV2 and J usage is TRBJ1-2; D is perhaps TRBD1 (5 bases). Written as DNA, the CDR3 is TGTGCCAGCAGTACCCAGCGGGGTGGGGGGTATGGCTACACCTTC. Its translation: CASSTQRGGGYGYTF.